The entry that follows covers one T cell receptor beta chain sequence. This entry comes from a study of blood T cell repertoires in COVID-19. Overall study context: Spain, Italy and the United States supplied samples that represented acute and convalescent COVID-19. In each case, the material was cDNA or gDNA derived from T cells, B-cell-depleted T cells, or PBMCs.

Individuals drawn from 20 to 30 US areas were roughly 18 to 95 years old. Assignment of participants to cohorts was predicated upon participant-reported clinical history. Trimming left V 4 bases short and J 1 base short, with 9 bases between. The germline CDR1 and CDR2 sequences are LNHDA and SQIVND (reference sequence). The length of the CDR3 is 14 residues. This table comes from immunoSEQ multiplex PCR, and its TCRdb copy is limited to in-frame clones, with some not included. The sample lists 130,000 to 150,000 clones; 85% to 90% were seen once. The TCR sequence derives from a woman aged 30 to 39 with acute COVID-19. The chain carries TRBV19 and TRBJ2-3, with a tentative D call TRBD2 (6 bases). The sample taken for sequencing was PBMCs or T cells enriched from blood (not recorded which). CDR3 amino acids: CASSRGEGTDTQYF. CDR3 DNA: TGTGCCAGTAGTAGGGGGGAGGGCACAGATACGCAGTATTTT.